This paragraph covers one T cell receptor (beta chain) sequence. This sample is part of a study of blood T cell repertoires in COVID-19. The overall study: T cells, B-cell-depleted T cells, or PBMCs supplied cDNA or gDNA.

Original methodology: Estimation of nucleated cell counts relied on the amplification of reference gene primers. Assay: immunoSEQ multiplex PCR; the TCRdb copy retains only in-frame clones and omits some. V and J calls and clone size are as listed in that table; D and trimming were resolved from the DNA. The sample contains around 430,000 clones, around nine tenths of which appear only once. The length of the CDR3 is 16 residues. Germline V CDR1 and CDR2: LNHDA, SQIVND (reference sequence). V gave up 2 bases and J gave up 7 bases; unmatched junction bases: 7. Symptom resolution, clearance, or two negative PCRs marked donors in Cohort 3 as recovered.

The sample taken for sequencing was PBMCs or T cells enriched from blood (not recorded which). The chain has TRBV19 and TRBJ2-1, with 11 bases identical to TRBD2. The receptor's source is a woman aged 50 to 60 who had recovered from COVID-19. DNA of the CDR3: TGTGCCAGTAGTATAACGCCTAGCGGGGGGATGAATGAGCAGTTCTTC. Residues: CASSITPSGGMNEQFF.